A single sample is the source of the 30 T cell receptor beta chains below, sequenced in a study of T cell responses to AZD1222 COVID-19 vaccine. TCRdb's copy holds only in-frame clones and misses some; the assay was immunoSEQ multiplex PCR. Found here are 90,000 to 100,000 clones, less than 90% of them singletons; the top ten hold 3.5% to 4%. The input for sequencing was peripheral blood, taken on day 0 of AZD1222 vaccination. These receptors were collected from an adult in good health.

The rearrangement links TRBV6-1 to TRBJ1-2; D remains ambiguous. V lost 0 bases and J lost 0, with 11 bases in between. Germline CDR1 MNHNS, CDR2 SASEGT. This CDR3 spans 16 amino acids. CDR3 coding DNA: TGTGCCAGCAGTGAAGCGAGCCTCTCCCCTAACTATGGCTACACCTTC. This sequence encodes CASSEASLSPNYGYTF.

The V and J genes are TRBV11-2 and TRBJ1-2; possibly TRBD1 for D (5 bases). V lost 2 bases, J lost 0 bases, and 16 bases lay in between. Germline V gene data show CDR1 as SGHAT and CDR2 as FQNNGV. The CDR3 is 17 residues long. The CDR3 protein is CASSLYGGSSANYGYTF. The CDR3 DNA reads TGTGCCAGCAGCTTATATGGGGGTTCGTCAGCTAACTATGGCTACACCTTC.

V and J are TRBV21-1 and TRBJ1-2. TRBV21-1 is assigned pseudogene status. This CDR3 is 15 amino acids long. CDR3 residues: CASSKKLRSSYGYTF. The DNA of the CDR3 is TGTGCCAGCAGCAAAAAATTGAGATCCTCCTATGGCTACACCTTC.

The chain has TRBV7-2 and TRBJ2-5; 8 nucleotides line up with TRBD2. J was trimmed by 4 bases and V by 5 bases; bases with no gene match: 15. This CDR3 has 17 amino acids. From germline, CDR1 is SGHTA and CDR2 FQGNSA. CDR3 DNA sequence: TGTGCCAGCAGCCCCCACCGTCGGGGGGGGAAGCGAGAGACCCAGTACTTC. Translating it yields CASSPHRRGGKRETQYF. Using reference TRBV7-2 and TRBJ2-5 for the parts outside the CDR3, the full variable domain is GAGVSQSPSNKVTEKGKDVELRCDPISGHTALYWYRQSLGQGLEFLIYFQGNSAPDKSGLPSDRFSAERTGGSVSTLTIQRTQQEDSAVYLCASSPHRRGGKRETQYFGPGTRLLVL.

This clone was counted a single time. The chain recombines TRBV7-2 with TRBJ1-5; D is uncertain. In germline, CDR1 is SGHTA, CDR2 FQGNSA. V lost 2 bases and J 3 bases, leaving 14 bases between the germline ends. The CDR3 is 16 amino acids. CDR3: CASSLLPGGFNQPQHF. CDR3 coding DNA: TGTGCCAGCAGCTTACTCCCCGGCGGTTTCAATCAGCCCCAGCATTTT.

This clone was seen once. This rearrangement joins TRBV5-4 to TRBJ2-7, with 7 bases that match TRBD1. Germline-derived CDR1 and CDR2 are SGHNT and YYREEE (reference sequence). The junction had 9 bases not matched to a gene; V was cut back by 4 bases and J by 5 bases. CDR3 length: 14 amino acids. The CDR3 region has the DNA TGTGCCAGCAGCGCAATGACAGGGTACCACGAGCAGTACTTC. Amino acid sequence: CASSAMTGYHEQYF.

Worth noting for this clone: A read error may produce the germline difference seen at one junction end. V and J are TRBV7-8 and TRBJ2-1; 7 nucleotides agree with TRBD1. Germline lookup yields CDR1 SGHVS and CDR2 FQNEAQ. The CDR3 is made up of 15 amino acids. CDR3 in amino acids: CASSRLQGSYNERFF. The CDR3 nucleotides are TGTGCCAGCAGCCGTCTACAGGGGTCCTACAATGAGCGGTTCTTC.

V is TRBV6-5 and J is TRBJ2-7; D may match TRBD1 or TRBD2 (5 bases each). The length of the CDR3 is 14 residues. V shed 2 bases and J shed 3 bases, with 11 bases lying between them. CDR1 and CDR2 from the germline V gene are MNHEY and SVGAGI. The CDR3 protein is CASSYRDASYEQYF. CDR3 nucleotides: TGTGCCAGCAGTTACCGGGACGCAAGCTACGAGCAGTACTTC.

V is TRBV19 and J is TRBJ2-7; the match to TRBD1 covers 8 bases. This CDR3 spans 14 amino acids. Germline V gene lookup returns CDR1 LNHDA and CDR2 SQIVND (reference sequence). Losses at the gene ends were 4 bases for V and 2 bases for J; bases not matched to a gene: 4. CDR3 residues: CASSTDRGPYEQYF. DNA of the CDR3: TGTGCCAGTAGTACCGACAGGGGACCCTACGAGCAGTACTTC.

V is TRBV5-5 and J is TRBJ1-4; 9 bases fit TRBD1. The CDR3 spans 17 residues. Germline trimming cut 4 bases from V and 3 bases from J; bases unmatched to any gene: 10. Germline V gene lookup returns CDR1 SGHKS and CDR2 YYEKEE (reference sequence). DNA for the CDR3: TGTGCCAGCAGCGCCATACCGGGACAGGGCGCTAATGAAAAACTGTTTTTT. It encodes CASSAIPGQGANEKLFF.

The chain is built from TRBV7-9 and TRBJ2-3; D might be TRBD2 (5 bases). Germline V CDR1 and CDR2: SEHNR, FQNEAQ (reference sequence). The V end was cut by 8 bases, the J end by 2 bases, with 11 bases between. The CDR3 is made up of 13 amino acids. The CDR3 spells CASGPAVTDTQYF. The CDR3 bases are TGTGCCAGCGGGCCAGCGGTCACAGATACGCAGTATTTT.

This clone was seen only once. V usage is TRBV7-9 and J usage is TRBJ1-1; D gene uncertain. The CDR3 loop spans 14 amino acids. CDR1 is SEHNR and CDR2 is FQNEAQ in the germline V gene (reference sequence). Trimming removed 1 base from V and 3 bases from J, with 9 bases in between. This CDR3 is CASSLVRDHTEAFF. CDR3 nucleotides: TGTGCCAGCAGCTTAGTAAGAGATCACACTGAAGCTTTCTTT.

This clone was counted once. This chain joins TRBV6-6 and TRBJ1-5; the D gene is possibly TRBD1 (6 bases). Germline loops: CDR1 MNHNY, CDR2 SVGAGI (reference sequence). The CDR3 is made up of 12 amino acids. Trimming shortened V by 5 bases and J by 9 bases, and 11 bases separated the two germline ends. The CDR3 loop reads CASSPTGLPQHF. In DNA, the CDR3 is TGTGCCAGCAGTCCAACAGGGCTGCCCCAGCATTTT.

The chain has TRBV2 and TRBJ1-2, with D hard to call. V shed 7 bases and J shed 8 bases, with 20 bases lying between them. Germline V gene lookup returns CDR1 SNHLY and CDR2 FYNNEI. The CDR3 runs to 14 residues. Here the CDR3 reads CASIQQSQVSGYTF. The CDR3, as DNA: TGTGCCAGCATACAACAGAGTCAAGTCAGCGGCTACACCTTC.

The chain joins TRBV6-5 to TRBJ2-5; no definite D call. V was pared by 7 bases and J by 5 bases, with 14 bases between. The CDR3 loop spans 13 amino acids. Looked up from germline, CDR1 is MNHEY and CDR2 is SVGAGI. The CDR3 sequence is CASTAHYDETQYF. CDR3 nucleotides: TGTGCCAGCACTGCCCACTACGATGAGACCCAGTACTTC.

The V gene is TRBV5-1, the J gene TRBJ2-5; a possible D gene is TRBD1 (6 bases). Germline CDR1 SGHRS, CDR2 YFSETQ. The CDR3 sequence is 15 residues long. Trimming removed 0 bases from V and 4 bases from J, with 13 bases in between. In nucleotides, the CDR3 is TGCGCCAGCAGCTTGGGCCCAGGGGATCGAGAGACCCAGTACTTC. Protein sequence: CASSLGPGDRETQYF.

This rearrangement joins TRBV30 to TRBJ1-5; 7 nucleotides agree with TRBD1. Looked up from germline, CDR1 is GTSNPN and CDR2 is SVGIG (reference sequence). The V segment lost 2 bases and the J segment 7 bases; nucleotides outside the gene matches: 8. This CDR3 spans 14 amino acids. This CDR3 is CAWSQGQVYQPQHF. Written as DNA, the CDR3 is TGTGCCTGGAGTCAAGGACAGGTTTACCAGCCCCAGCATTTT. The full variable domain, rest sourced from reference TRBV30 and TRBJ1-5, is SQTIHQWPATLVQPVGSPLSLECTVEGTSNPNLYWYRQAAGRGLQLLFYSVGIGQISSEVPQNLSASRPQDRQFILSSKKLLLSDSGFYLCAWSQGQVYQPQHFGDGTRLSIL.

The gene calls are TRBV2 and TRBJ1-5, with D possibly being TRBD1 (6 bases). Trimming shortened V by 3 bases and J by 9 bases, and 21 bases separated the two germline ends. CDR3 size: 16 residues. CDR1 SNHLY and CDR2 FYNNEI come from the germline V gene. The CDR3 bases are TGTGCCAGCAGTGAGGTGGGGGCTCCTTTTTTGCTGCCCCAGCATTTT. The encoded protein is CASSEVGAPFLLPQHF.

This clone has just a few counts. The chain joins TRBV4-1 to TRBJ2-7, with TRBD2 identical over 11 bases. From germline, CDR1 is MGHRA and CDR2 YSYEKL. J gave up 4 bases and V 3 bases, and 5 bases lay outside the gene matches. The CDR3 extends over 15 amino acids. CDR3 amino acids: CASSHLAGGRYEQYF. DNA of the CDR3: TGCGCCAGCAGCCACCTAGCGGGGGGCAGGTACGAGCAGTACTTC.

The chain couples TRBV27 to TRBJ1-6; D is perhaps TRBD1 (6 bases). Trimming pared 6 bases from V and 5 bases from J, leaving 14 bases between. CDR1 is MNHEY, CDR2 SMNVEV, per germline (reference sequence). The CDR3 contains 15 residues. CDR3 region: CASRVGTNDNSPLHF. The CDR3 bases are TGTGCCAGCAGGGTAGGGACAAACGATAATTCACCCCTCCACTTT.

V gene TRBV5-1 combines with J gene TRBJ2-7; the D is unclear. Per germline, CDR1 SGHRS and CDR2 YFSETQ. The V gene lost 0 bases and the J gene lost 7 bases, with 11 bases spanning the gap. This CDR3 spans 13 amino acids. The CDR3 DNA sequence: TGCGCCAGCAGCTTGGAACCGTCTCGAGAGCAGTACTTC. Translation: CASSLEPSREQYF.

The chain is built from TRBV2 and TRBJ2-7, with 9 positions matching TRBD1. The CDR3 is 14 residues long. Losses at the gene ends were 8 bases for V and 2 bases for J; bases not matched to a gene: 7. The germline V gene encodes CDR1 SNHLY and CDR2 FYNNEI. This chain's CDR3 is CASGKDRGAYEQYF. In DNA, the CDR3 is TGTGCCAGCGGAAAGGACAGGGGAGCCTACGAGCAGTACTTC. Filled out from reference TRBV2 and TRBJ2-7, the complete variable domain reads EPEVTQTPSHQVTQMGQEVILRCVPISNHLYFYWYRQILGQKVEFLVSFYNNEISEKSEIFDDQFSVERPDGSNFTLKIRSTKLEDSAMYFCASGKDRGAYEQYFGPGTRLTVT.

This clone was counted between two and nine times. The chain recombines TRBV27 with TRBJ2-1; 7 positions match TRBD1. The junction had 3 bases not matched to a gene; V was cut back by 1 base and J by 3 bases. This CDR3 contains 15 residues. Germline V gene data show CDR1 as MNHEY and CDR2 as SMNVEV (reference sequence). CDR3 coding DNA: TGTGCCAGCAGTTTATACGGGACAGACTACAATGAGCAGTTCTTC. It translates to CASSLYGTDYNEQFF.

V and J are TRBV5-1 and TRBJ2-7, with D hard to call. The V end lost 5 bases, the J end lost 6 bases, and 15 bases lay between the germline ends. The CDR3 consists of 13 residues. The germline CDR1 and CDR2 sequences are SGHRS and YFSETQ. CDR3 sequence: CASRSGSSGEQYF. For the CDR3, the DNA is TGCGCCAGCAGGTCTGGTTCCTCTGGCGAGCAGTACTTC.

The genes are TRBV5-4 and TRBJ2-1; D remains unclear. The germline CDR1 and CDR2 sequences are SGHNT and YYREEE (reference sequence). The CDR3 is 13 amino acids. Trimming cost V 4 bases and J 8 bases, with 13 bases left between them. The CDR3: CASSPTFVDEQFF. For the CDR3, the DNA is TGTGCCAGCAGCCCTACGTTCGTGGATGAGCAGTTCTTC.

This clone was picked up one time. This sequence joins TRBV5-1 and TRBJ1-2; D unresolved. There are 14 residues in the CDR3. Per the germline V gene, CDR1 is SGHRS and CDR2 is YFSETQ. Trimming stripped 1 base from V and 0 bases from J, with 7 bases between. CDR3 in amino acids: CASSLTQSNYGYTF. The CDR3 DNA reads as TGCGCCAGCAGCTTGACCCAATCTAACTATGGCTACACCTTC.

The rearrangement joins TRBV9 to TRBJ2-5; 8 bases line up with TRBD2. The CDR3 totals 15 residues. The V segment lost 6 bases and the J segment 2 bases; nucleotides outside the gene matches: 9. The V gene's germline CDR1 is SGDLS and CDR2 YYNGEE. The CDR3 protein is CASTTSGGEQETQYF. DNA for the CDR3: TGTGCCAGCACCACTAGCGGCGGAGAGCAAGAGACCCAGTACTTC.

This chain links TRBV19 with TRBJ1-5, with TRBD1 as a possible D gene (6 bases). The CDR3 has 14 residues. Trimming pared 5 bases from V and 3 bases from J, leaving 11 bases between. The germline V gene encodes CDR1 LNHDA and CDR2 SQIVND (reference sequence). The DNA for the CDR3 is TGTGCCAGTAGTCCCACAGGGCTCAATCAGCCCCAGCATTTT. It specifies CASSPTGLNQPQHF.

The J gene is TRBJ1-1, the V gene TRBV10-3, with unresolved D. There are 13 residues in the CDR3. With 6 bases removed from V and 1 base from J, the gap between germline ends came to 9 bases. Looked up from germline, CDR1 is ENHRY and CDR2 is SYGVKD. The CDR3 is CAISLTENTEAFF. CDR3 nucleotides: TGTGCCATCAGCCTCACAGAGAACACTGAAGCTTTCTTT.

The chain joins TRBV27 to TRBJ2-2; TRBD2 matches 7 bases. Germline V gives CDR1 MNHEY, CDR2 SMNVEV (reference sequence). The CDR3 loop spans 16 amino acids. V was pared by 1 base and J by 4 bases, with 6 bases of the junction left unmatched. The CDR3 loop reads CASSLYGGKFTGELFF. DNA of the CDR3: TGTGCCAGCAGTTTATACGGGGGGAAATTCACCGGGGAGCTGTTTTTT.